The next 20 T cell receptor beta chains were all read from a single sample in a study of T cells and copy number aberrations in small-cell lung cancer. Libraries were prepared by immunoSEQ multiplex PCR; TCRdb keeps only in-frame clonotypes and omits some of them. Of about 2,100 clones in the sample, around 80% were seen once. The sequenced sample consisted of tumor tissue. The receptors were gathered from a man in his sixties with small cell lung cancer.

The V call is TRBV15, the J call TRBJ2-7; D might be TRBD1 or TRBD2, each matching 7 bases. The CDR3 consists of 14 residues. In germline, CDR1 is LNHNV, CDR2 YYDKDF (reference sequence). V was trimmed by 1 base and J by 4 bases, leaving 11 bases between them. This CDR3 is CATSRGQGGYEQYF. The CDR3 nucleotides read TGTGCCACCAGCAGAGGACAGGGAGGGTACGAGCAGTACTTC.

A note on this clone: This may be a read error: a much more frequent sequence differs by one nucleotide. Other DNA sequences within the sample encode an identical CDR3. The rearrangement joins TRBV11-3 to TRBJ2-7; no definite D call. The CDR3 consists of 14 residues. Germline V gene data show CDR1 as SGHNT and CDR2 as YENEEA. This CDR3 is CASLPTPNSYEQYF. CDR3 in DNA: TGTGCCAGTCTACCCACGCCAAACTCCTACGAACAGTACTTC.

The rearrangement joins TRBV5-5 to TRBJ2-5, with 8 bases identical to TRBD2. The CDR3 extends over 15 amino acids. Germline V gives CDR1 SGHKS, CDR2 YYEKEE (reference sequence). J gave up 5 bases and V 3 bases, and 9 bases lay outside the gene matches. This chain's CDR3 is CASSSYTGTSETQYF. The DNA for the CDR3 is TGTGCCAGCAGCTCTTACACCGGGACTAGTGAGACCCAGTACTTC.

The V gene is TRBV9, the J gene TRBJ2-1; 9 bases line up with TRBD2. The CDR3 extends over 15 amino acids. V was pared by 4 bases and J by 4 bases, with 6 bases of the junction left unmatched. The germline V gene has CDR1 SGDLS and CDR2 YYNGEE. The CDR3 region has the DNA TGTGCCAGCAGCTTAGCGGGAGTGGGTTACAATGAGCAGTTCTTC. This codes for CASSLAGVGYNEQFF.

This clone was detected once. V and J are TRBV18 and TRBJ1-2; D possibly corresponds to TRBD1 (6 bases). Looked up from germline, CDR1 is KGHSH and CDR2 is LQKENI. There are 15 residues in the CDR3. V dropped 0 bases and J dropped 7 bases, with 15 bases sitting between them. As DNA, the CDR3 is TGTGCCAGCTCACCACCGAGCCAGGGGCGGCGTGGCTACACCTTC. This codes for CASSPPSQGRRGYTF.

The gene calls are TRBV5-1 and TRBJ1-1, with TRBD1 identical over 7 bases. CDR3 size: 15 residues. Germline loops: CDR1 SGHRS, CDR2 YFSETQ. V trimming: 3 bases; J trimming: 4 bases; junction bases outside the gene matches: 9. Here the CDR3 DNA reads TGCGCCAGCAGCTCATTACAGGGGCGGAGCACTGAAGCTTTCTTT. Translated, it gives CASSSLQGRSTEAFF.

The chain recombines TRBV29-1 with TRBJ1-1, with TRBD1 as a possible D gene (6 bases). From germline, CDR1 is SQVTM and CDR2 ANQGSEA. Trimming pared 7 bases from V and 2 bases from J, leaving 11 bases between. The CDR3 length is 12 residues. CDR3: CSGSGGNTEAFF. CDR3 bases: TGCAGCGGGAGTGGGGGCAACACTGAAGCTTTCTTT.

The J gene is TRBJ2-7, the V gene TRBV5-6; the match to TRBD1 covers 10 bases. This CDR3 contains 13 residues. Germline-derived CDR1 and CDR2 are SGHDT and YYEEEE. J was trimmed by 3 bases and V by 4 bases; bases with no gene match: 1. CDR3 coding DNA: TGTGCCAGCAGCCGGGACAGGGGCTACGAGCAGTACTTC. Protein: CASSRDRGYEQYF.

This chain uses TRBV15 with TRBJ1-6; D is uncertain. The CDR3 is 15 residues long. CDR1 LNHNV and CDR2 YYDKDF come from the germline V gene (reference sequence). With 1 base removed from V and 9 bases from J, the gap between germline ends came to 13 bases. The chain's CDR3 is CATSRVSTFTSPLHF. The CDR3 DNA reads TGTGCCACCAGCAGAGTCAGTACCTTCACTTCACCCCTCCACTTT.

The V gene is TRBV28, the J gene TRBJ1-5; the match to TRBD1 covers 10 bases. V shed 2 bases and J 3 bases; nucleotides not matched to a gene: 4. The CDR3 spans 16 residues. From germline, CDR1 is MDHEN and CDR2 SYDVKM. Here the CDR3 DNA reads TGTGCCAGCAGTTTAGGGGGACAGGGGAACAATCAGCCCCAGCATTTT. Amino acid sequence: CASSLGGQGNNQPQHF.

This clone occurred once. The V call is TRBV7-9, the J call TRBJ1-6, with D possibly matching TRBD1 (6 bases). This CDR3 is built from 13 residues. Germline CDR1 is SEHNR and CDR2 is FQNEAQ (reference sequence). V lost 9 bases and J lost 10, with 16 bases in between. CDR3 loop: CASYPGGESPLHF. CDR3 sequence (DNA): TGTGCCAGTTACCCCGGGGGCGAGTCACCCCTCCACTTT.

The J gene is TRBJ1-2, the V gene TRBV9; 9 bases line up with TRBD1. V trimming: 0 bases; J trimming: 5 bases; junction bases outside the gene matches: 8. The CDR3 runs to 16 residues. CDR1 SGDLS and CDR2 YYNGEE come from the germline V gene. DNA for the CDR3: TGTGCCAGCAGCGTAGACCCCTCCGGGACAGGGTATGGCTACACCTTC. It yields the protein CASSVDPSGTGYGYTF.

CDR3 sequence (DNA): TGCAGCGTTGAAGGCCAATCAGGGGCCTCTCAGCGGAGGGGGTACCAAGAGACCCAGTACTTC. This sequence encodes CSVEGQSGASQRRGYQETQYF. V and J are TRBV29-1 and TRBJ2-5; D may correspond to TRBD1 or TRBD2 (6 bases each). Germline values: CDR1 SQVTM, CDR2 ANQGSEA. The CDR3 contains 21 residues. The V end lost 1 base, the J end lost 0 bases, and 30 bases lay between the germline ends.

In this sample, this clone turned up once. The chain couples TRBV30 to TRBJ1-6; the D is unclear. There are 16 residues in the CDR3. Germline lookup yields CDR1 GTSNPN and CDR2 SVGIG (reference sequence). V was cut by 1 base and J by 7 bases, with 17 bases left in between. CDR3 loop: CAWSGLLSSRNSPLHF. CDR3 DNA sequence: TGTGCCTGGAGTGGGCTCCTGAGCAGTCGGAATTCACCCCTCCACTTT.

The J gene is TRBJ1-5, the V gene TRBV4-3; 7 nucleotides line up with TRBD1. The CDR3 sequence is 15 residues long. With V trimmed by 4 bases and J by 7 bases, 10 bases remained unmatched. Germline V gene sequence: CDR1 LGHNA, CDR2 YSLEER. The CDR3 coding sequence is TGCGCCAGCAGCCCCCTTGACAGGGCGGACCAGCCCCAGCATTTT. Residues: CASSPLDRADQPQHF.

The chain couples TRBV19 to TRBJ1-1; D unclear. This CDR3 has 13 residues. Trimming shortened V by 2 bases and J by 1 base, and 5 bases separated the two germline ends. The germline CDR1 and CDR2 sequences are LNHDA and SQIVND (reference sequence). The CDR3 bases are TGTGCCAGTAGTATAAATGCGAACACTGAAGCTTTCTTT. Protein product: CASSINANTEAFF.

The chain recombines TRBV6-5 with TRBJ1-2; the D is unclear. V lost 5 bases, J lost 4 bases, and 14 bases lay in between. The CDR3 has 14 amino acids. The germline V gene encodes CDR1 MNHEY and CDR2 SVGAGI. CDR3 amino acids: CASSPPAAGYGYTF. CDR3 coding DNA: TGTGCCAGCAGTCCCCCCGCCGCGGGCTATGGCTACACCTTC.

The chain recombines TRBV10-2 with TRBJ1-5, with a tentative D call TRBD1 (5 bases). Germline values: CDR1 WSHSY, CDR2 SAAADI. This CDR3 spans 14 amino acids. V was cut by 7 bases and J by 3 bases, with 13 bases left in between. CDR3 sequence reads: CASTPTESNQPQHF. The CDR3 region has the DNA TGCGCCAGCACCCCGACAGAATCCAATCAGCCCCAGCATTTT.

The V and J genes are TRBV5-1 and TRBJ2-2; 7 bases fit TRBD1. V was clipped by 4 bases and J by 3 bases; unmatched bases: 6. The germline V gene encodes CDR1 SGHRS and CDR2 YFSETQ. This CDR3 region has 15 residues. This chain's CDR3 is CASSPGTAYTGELFF. The CDR3 coding sequence is TGCGCCAGCAGCCCCGGGACAGCCTACACCGGGGAGCTGTTTTTT.

The chain uses TRBV6-1 and TRBJ2-7, with D tentatively TRBD1 (6 bases). Trimming stripped 7 bases from V and 6 bases from J, with 13 bases between. Germline assignment: CDR1 MNHNS and CDR2 SASEGT. CDR3 length: 12 residues. The CDR3: CASIQQGGEQYF. The CDR3 nucleotides are TGTGCCAGCATTCAACAAGGGGGCGAGCAGTACTTC.